The clone carrying this TCR beta chain has only a few counts. With V trimmed by 6 bases and J by 6 bases, 4 bases remained unmatched. Germline CDR1 is MNHNS and CDR2 is SASEGT. This CDR3 has 14 residues. These data are taken from a study of blood T cells in healthy people across ages. A J-beta primer mix and a sample-barcoded 5' primer were used in a second PCR of about 7 to 12 cycles. Every cDNA was tagged by a template-switch adaptor with 12 random nucleotides. TCRdb called the 5' RACE reads again in MiXCR, with one record for every CDR3 protein. The profile shows roughly 1,500,000 distinct CDR3 sequences, approximately 40% of them singletons.

The V call is TRBV6-1, the J call TRBJ1-4; TRBD1 matches 10 bases. This receptor was taken from a woman between 18 and 30 years old in good health. Sequencing was performed on blood. The CDR3 coding sequence is TGTGCCAGCAGGACCGGGACAGGGGATGAAAAACTGTTTTTT. Protein: CASRTGTGDEKLFF.